The following is a T cell receptor beta chain sequence with its context. Trimming left V 3 bases short and J 4 bases short, with 21 bases between. Germline V gene lookup returns CDR1 GTSNPN and CDR2 SVGIG (reference sequence). CDR3 length: 16 residues. This sample was included in a study of blood T cell repertoires in COVID-19. Study overall: COVID-19 samples, acute and convalescent, were from the United States, Italy and Spain. Sources were T cells, B-cell-depleted T cells, or PBMCs; the material itself was cDNA or gDNA.

In the original processing: Nucleated cell number was recorded as an estimate derived from reference gene primer amplification. Profiling relied on immunoSEQ multiplex PCR, and the TCRdb table lists in-frame clones only, not all of them. The D gene and trimming were derived from the DNA, and the V and J assignments and clone size from that table. This repertoire shows roughly 180,000 clones, 70% to 90% found once; its top ten account for roughly 8.2%. The V call is TRBV30, the J call TRBJ1-1; D might be TRBD1 (5 bases). The specimen was peripheral blood. This TCR was recovered from a man aged 60-69 years with acute or convalescent COVID-19. CDR3 sequence reads: CAWSRGRSWGGTEAFF. Here the CDR3 DNA reads TGTGCCTGGAGCCGGGGCCGCAGCTGGGGAGGCACTGAAGCTTTCTTT.